The sequence of this T cell receptor (beta chain) was determined in a study of blood T cell repertoires in COVID-19. Only in-frame clones appear in the TCRdb table, and some are missing; sequencing was by immunoSEQ multiplex PCR. In the table there are 310,000 or so clones, 88% of which are singletons. Trimming took off 5 bases at V and 2 bases at J, with 13 bases between the two ends. This CDR3 is 15 amino acids long. Germline CDR1 is MNHEY and CDR2 is SVGEGT. The chain is built from TRBV6-2 or TRBV6-3 and TRBJ1-5, with a tentative D call TRBD1 (5 bases). Input material: peripheral blood. The clonotype originates from a woman aged 50 to 60 with active or convalescent COVID-19. The CDR3 region has the DNA TGTGCCAGCAGTACCCGGGGGGGAGGCAATCAGCCCCAGCATTTT. Protein: CASSTRGGGNQPQHF.